This T cell receptor (beta chain) emerged from a study of T cells expressing NK-cell markers. Whole-study context: CD3+CD56+NKG2C+, CD3+CD56+NKG2C- and CD3+CD56-NKG2C+ T cells, once sorted, supplied the TCR beta repertoires. Findings and limits, study-wide: Expanded clones of NKG2C+ T cells had an unclear HCMV specificity.

Generation of TCR beta cDNA was performed by 5'RACE template switching incorporating UMIs. TCRdb re-called the 5' RACE reads and catalogs CDR3 proteins one per entry, DNA excluded. The clone table shows about 430,000 distinct CDR3 sequences, with the ten largest holding about 1.5%. The length of the CDR3 is 15 residues. Germline V lookup: CDR1 SNHLY, CDR2 FYNNEI. Notes on this clonotype: Its target is unknown.

The rearrangement uses TRBV2 and TRBJ2-3; TCRdb proposes TRBD2, but this gene call is untestable without DNA. The sequencing input was blood T cells: a sorted CD56 or NKG2C T cell subset, CD4+ or CD8+ T cells, or bulk PBMC T cells (not recorded which). This receptor was obtained from a woman in her 50s in good health. CDR3 sequence reads: CASSVEGTQTDTQYF. The whole variable domain, remainder taken from reference TRBV2 and TRBJ2-3, is EPEVTQTPSHQVTQMGQEVILRCVPISNHLYFYWYRQILGQKVEFLVSFYNNEISEKSEIFDDQFSVERPDGSNFTLKIRSTKLEDSAMYFCASSVEGTQTDTQYFGPGTRLTVL.